The rows below give T cell receptor beta chains drawn from one sample of a study of T cells in Graves' hyperthyroidism and ophthalmopathy. TCRdb re-called the multiplex PCR reads through MiXCR, storing one row per CDR3 protein. The repertoire holds 460,000 or so distinct CDR3 sequences, with approximately 14% as singletons. The source material was blood. The receptors stem from a woman between 18 and 30 years old with Graves' hyperthyroidism. Each CDR3 is given with its conserved first and last residue. The order of the fields is D gene, V gene, J gene, clone size, CDR3 DNA, CDR3 protein. The D gene is left open where the match is weak. The size field is filled for only some rows; it gives once, few, many or a size class.

>NA|TRBV20-1|TRBJ2-1|few
TGCAGTGCTTCGAGCGGAGCGACTTACAATGAGCAGTTCTTC
CSASSGATYNEQFF
>NA|TRBV30|TRBJ1-1|many
TGTGCCTGGAGTATGGGGGATACTGAAGCTTTCTTT
CAWSMGDTEAFF
>NA|TRBV29-1|TRBJ1-4|few
TGCAGCGTCGCCGACCGCGCCGGCGGGGAAAAACTGTTTTTT
CSVADRAGGEKLFF
>NA|TRBV6-5|TRBJ2-2|few
TGTGCCAGCAGTTACTCACCAGGTAGCACCGGGGAGCTGTTTTTT
CASSYSPGSTGELFF
>TRBD2|TRBV24-1|TRBJ2-7|NA
TGTGCCACCAGTGCCCGACTAGCGGGAGTCCACGAGCAGTACTTC
CATSARLAGVHEQYF
>NA|TRBV30|TRBJ2-1|many
TGTGCCTGGAGTGTATACAATGAGCAGTTCTTC
CAWSVYNEQFF
>NA|TRBV19|TRBJ2-3|few
TGTGCCAGTAGTCCATGGGCAGATACGCAGTATTTT
CASSPWADTQYF
>NA|TRBV5-1|TRBJ1-1|many
TGCGCCAGCAGCTTGGCCGGACGGCTGAACACTGAAGCTTTCTTT
CASSLAGRLNTEAFF
>NA|TRBV6-1|TRBJ1-2|few
TGTGCCAGCAGTGAAGCCCCCGCCCTCTATGGCTACACCTTC
CASSEAPALYGYTF
>NA|TRBV6-2/TRBV6-3|TRBJ2-5|few
TGTGCCAGCAGGCCCCCGGGCCCAGAAAAAACCCAGTACTTC
CASRPPGPEKTQYF
>NA|TRBV12-3/TRBV12-4|TRBJ1-5|many
TGTGCCAGCAGTTTAGGGACAGCCAATCAGCCCCAGCATTTT
CASSLGTANQPQHF
>NA|TRBV5-1|TRBJ2-3|many
TGCGCCAGCAGCCCGGTCGGGGTATTGGGAGATACGCAGTATTTT
CASSPVGVLGDTQYF
>NA|TRBV6-9|TRBJ2-2|NA
TGTGCCAGCGTAATTGTGGGCGCGAACACCGGGGAGCTGTTTTTT
CASVIVGANTGELFF
>NA|TRBV24-1|TRBJ2-7|many
TGTGCCACCAGTGACCCGAAGAAGGCTCCCTACGAGCAGTACTTC
CATSDPKKAPYEQYF
>TRBD2|TRBV24-1|TRBJ2-1|few
TGTGCCACCAGCGGGACTAGCGGGAGCAAGAATGAGCAGTTCTTC
CATSGTSGSKNEQFF
>NA|TRBV11-2|TRBJ2-3|few
TGTGCCAGCAGCCCCGAGTCGCGGGGTGGCACAGATACGCAGTATTTT
CASSPESRGGTDTQYF
>NA|TRBV27|TRBJ2-7|few
TGTGCCAGCGGTTGGGGCAGGACATCCTACGAGCAGTACTTC
CASGWGRTSYEQYF
>TRBD1|TRBV12-3/TRBV12-4|TRBJ1-2|NA
TGTGCCAGCAGCATGACAGGGATGGACTATGGCTACACCTTC
CASSMTGMDYGYTF
>TRBD1|TRBV4-1|TRBJ1-2|NA
TGCGCCAGCAGACCACAGGGGAACTATGGCTACACCTTC
CASRPQGNYGYTF
>NA|TRBV5-6|TRBJ1-3|NA
TGTGCCAGCAGCCTCCCGGACCGTTTCACTGGAAACACCATATATTTT
CASSLPDRFTGNTIYF
>TRBD1|TRBV9|TRBJ2-1|many
TGTGCCAGCAGCGAGCAGACAGGGGTGGACTCCTACAATGAGCAGTTCTTC
CASSEQTGVDSYNEQFF
>NA|TRBV4-1|TRBJ2-7|NA
TGCGCCAGCAGCACGAGGGGGGGCCTTCTCTCCGAGCAGTACTTC
CASSTRGGLLSEQYF
>NA|TRBV4-1|TRBJ1-1|many
TGCGCCAGCAGCCAAGATCAACCGACAAGTAGCTTCACTGAAGCTTTCTTT
CASSQDQPTSSFTEAFF
>NA|TRBV7-2|TRBJ2-7|NA
TGTGCCAGCAGCTTAGTGGGGATTAGCAGCGAGCAGTACTTC
CASSLVGISSEQYF
>TRBD2|TRBV11-2|TRBJ2-3|few
TGTGCCAGCAGCTTAGGCCTAGCGGGGGGGATAGGGGGGCAGTATTTT
CASSLGLAGGIGGQYF
>TRBD2|TRBV15|TRBJ2-5|many
TGTGCCACCAGCAATTCTCTAGCGGGAGGGCGCGAGACCCAGTACTTC
CATSNSLAGGRETQYF
>TRBD2|TRBV10-1|TRBJ2-7|NA
TGCGCCAGCACCCGGGGGAGGGACCACGAGCAGTACTTC
CASTRGRDHEQYF
>TRBD1|TRBV10-3|TRBJ1-6|many
TGTGCCATCAATCCGGGACAGGATAATTCACCCCTCCACTTT
CAINPGQDNSPLHF
>TRBD1|TRBV4-1|TRBJ1-1|few
TGCGCCAGCAGCCCCTTTTCGACCGGGACAGGGAACACTGAAGCTTTCTTT
CASSPFSTGTGNTEAFF
>NA|TRBV2|TRBJ1-3|many
TGTGCCAGCAGCGGCGGCCGGACGAGCTCTGGAAACACCATATATTTT
CASSGGRTSSGNTIYF
>TRBD1|TRBV24-1|TRBJ2-5|many
TGTGCCACCAGTGACGGGGACAGGGCCACACAAGAGACCCAGTACTTC
CATSDGDRATQETQYF
>NA|TRBV27|TRBJ1-1|many
TGTGCCAGCAGTTTATCATACTACAGGGCCAACACTGAAGCTTTCTTT
CASSLSYYRANTEAFF
>TRBD1|TRBV7-2|TRBJ1-1|many
TGTGCCAACCGGGTCAGGGGGCGCATGAACACTGAAGCTTTCTTT
CANRVRGRMNTEAFF
>NA|TRBV12-5|TRBJ1-1|NA
TGTGCTAGTGCCCAATCAGGGAACACTGAAGCTTTCTTT
CASAQSGNTEAFF
>TRBD1|TRBV11-2|TRBJ2-1|NA
TGTGCCAGCAGCACTCAGACAGGGGCCTACAATGAGCAGTTCTTC
CASSTQTGAYNEQFF
>TRBD1|TRBV12-3/TRBV12-4|TRBJ2-3|NA
TGTGCCAGCAGGCCCGGGACAGGAACACTTGTTACGCAGTATTTT
CASRPGTGTLVTQYF
>NA|TRBV27|TRBJ1-5|many
TGTGCCAGCCGCGGACGTTCCGATCAGCCCCAGCATTTT
CASRGRSDQPQHF
>TRBD2|TRBV20-1|TRBJ2-2|many
TGCAGTGCCCTACCACTAGCGGACGCGAACACCGGGGAGCTGTTTTTT
CSALPLADANTGELFF
>NA|TRBV12-5|TRBJ1-1|few
TGTGCTAGTGGTTTGAGCCTCGCGGCAGCCGAAGCTTTCTTT
CASGLSLAAAEAFF
>NA|TRBV6-1|TRBJ2-6|NA
TGTGCCAGCTGCGCCAGCTTCCTTTCTGGGGCCAACGTCCTGACTTTC
CASCASFLSGANVLTF
>NA|TRBV7-2|TRBJ2-1|few
TGTGCCAGCAGCCATAGGGGGATCCTAGAGTGGTCCTACAATGAGCAGTTCTTC
CASSHRGILEWSYNEQFF
>TRBD2|TRBV10-3|TRBJ2-1|NA
TGTGCCATCAGGAAACCACTAGCGGGAGTTGAGGATGAGCAGTTCTTC
CAIRKPLAGVEDEQFF
>NA|TRBV12-3/TRBV12-4|TRBJ1-5|NA
TGTGCCAGCAGCCGGGGACGGGCCGGCAATCAGCCCCAGCATTTT
CASSRGRAGNQPQHF
>TRBD2|TRBV12-3/TRBV12-4|TRBJ2-4|many
TGTGCCAGCAGTTCAAGACTAGCCTATCAGTACTTC
CASSSRLAYQYF
>NA|TRBV5-1|TRBJ1-3|few
TGCGCCAGCAGCTCCAGGGCTGCAGAGCGGGAACCTGGAAACACCATATATTTT
CASSSRAAEREPGNTIYF
>NA|TRBV2|TRBJ1-1|many
TGTGCCAGCACAGCAGGCCCAAGGGTGAACACTGAAGCTTTCTTT
CASTAGPRVNTEAFF
>NA|TRBV2|TRBJ1-2|many
TGTGCCAGCAGGGGGAACGCCGGCTATGGCTACACCTTC
CASRGNAGYGYTF
>TRBD1|TRBV6-5|TRBJ1-1|NA
TGTGCCAGCAGTTATGGGACAGGGAGACGGGTTAGAGCTGAAGCTTTCTTT
CASSYGTGRRVRAEAFF
>TRBD1|TRBV18|TRBJ2-1|many
TGTGCCAGCTCACCACCGGAGAGGGACAGGGGCCACAATGAGCAGTTCTTC
CASSPPERDRGHNEQFF
>NA|TRBV5-1|TRBJ1-1|few
TGCGCCAGCAGCTTGGTGGTGGGAAACACTGAAGCTTTCTTT
CASSLVVGNTEAFF
>TRBD2|TRBV7-9|TRBJ2-3|many
TGTGCCAGCAGCTTGGCGACTAGCGGGTATAGCACAGATACGCAGTATTTT
CASSLATSGYSTDTQYF
>NA|TRBV7-3|TRBJ2-1|many
TGTGCCAGCAGCTTAAGCAATAATGAGCAGTTCTTC
CASSLSNNEQFF
>NA|TRBV28|TRBJ2-4|many
TGTGCCAGCAGTTTTGTTTGGGAATCCAAAAACATTCAGTACTTC
CASSFVWESKNIQYF
>NA|TRBV19|TRBJ1-3|few
TGTGCCAGTAGTATCATAGGGGGACCCTCTGGAAACACCATATATTTT
CASSIIGGPSGNTIYF
>TRBD2|TRBV20-1|TRBJ2-1|many
TGCAGTGCCCTGGGACTAGCGGGAGGCAATGAGCAGTTCTTC
CSALGLAGGNEQFF
>TRBD2|TRBV5-4|TRBJ2-3|NA
TGTGCCAGCAGCTGGGGAGCTAGCGGGAGTGCAGATACGCAGTATTTT
CASSWGASGSADTQYF
>NA|TRBV5-4|TRBJ1-2|NA
TGTGCCAGCAGCCCAGACAACACCGGGAGAAGCTATGGCTACACCTTC
CASSPDNTGRSYGYTF